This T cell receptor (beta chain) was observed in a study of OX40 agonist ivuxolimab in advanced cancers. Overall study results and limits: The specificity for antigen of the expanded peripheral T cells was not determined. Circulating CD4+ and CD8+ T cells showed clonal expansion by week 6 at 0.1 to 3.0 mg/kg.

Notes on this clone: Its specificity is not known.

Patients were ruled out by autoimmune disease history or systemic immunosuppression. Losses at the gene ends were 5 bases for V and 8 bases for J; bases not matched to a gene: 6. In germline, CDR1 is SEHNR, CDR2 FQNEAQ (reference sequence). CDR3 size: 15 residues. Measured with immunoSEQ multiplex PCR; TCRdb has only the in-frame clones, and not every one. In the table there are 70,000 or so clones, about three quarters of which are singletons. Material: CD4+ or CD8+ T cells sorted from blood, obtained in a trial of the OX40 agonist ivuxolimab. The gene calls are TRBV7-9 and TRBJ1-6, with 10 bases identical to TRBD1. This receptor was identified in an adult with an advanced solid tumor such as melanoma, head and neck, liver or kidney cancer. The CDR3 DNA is TGTGCCAGCAGCCCGCCGGGACAGGGGTATTCACCCCTCCACTTT. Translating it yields CASSPPGQGYSPLHF.